Listed here are 13 T cell receptor beta chains from one sample, sequenced in a study of blood T cell repertoires in COVID-19. Repertoires were generated with immunoSEQ multiplex PCR, while TCRdb's copy carries only in-frame clones and drops some. Of more than 120,000 clones in the sample, roughly 85% were seen once. The sequenced sample consisted of peripheral blood. The receptors here all came from a human donor with acute or convalescent COVID-19. The donor label of this sample is uncertain.

This clone was recorded once. This sequence joins TRBV27 and TRBJ2-3, with TRBD1 matching over 9 bases. Germline CDR1 reads MNHEY; CDR2 reads SMNVEV (reference sequence). This CDR3 region has 15 residues. J gave up 4 bases and V 11 bases, and 13 bases lay outside the gene matches. The chain's CDR3 is CALSFGTGFPDTQYF. The CDR3 region has the DNA TGTGCCCTTAGCTTCGGGACAGGGTTCCCAGATACGCAGTATTTT.

The V and J genes are TRBV28 and TRBJ1-2; no clear D. V was cut by 2 bases and J by 4 bases, with 20 bases left in between. The CDR3 contains 17 residues. The germline CDR1 and CDR2 sequences are MDHEN and SYDVKM. The CDR3 protein is CASSLPTSLVTPYGYTF. In DNA, the CDR3 is TGTGCCAGCAGTTTACCAACATCCCTGGTAACCCCCTATGGCTACACCTTC.

Only one count was recorded for this clone. The chain employs TRBV6-6 and TRBJ1-1; D gene unclear. Germline V lookup: CDR1 MNHNY, CDR2 SVGAGI (reference sequence). This CDR3 is 17 amino acids long. V was cut by 5 bases and J by 0 bases, with 19 bases left in between. CDR3 DNA: TGTGCCAGCAGTCCCTCTTCCGCCTCCTATGTGAACACTGAAGCTTTCTTT. Its protein is CASSPSSASYVNTEAFF.

The chain employs TRBV4-1 and TRBJ1-2; 7 bases agree with TRBD1. CDR1 and CDR2 (germline): MGHRA, YSYEKL. The CDR3 covers 19 residues. The V segment lost 1 base and the J segment 3 bases; nucleotides outside the gene matches: 17. The CDR3 DNA reads TGCGCCAGCAGCCAAGGAGAGACAGGGACCCAACCCTTTTACTATGGCTACACCTTC. This encodes CASSQGETGTQPFYYGYTF.

This clone was observed a few times. The chain combines TRBV13 with TRBJ2-7; TRBD1 matches at 10 bases. CDR1 and CDR2 from the germline V gene are PRHDT and FYEKMQ (reference sequence). This CDR3 comprises 14 residues. The ends lost 5 bases at V and 3 bases at J; junction bases unmatched: 4. The CDR3: CASSPRDRGYEQYF. The CDR3 nucleotides read TGTGCCAGCAGCCCCCGGGACAGGGGCTACGAGCAGTACTTC.

The chain carries TRBV9 and TRBJ1-1; D might be TRBD1 (5 bases). CDR1 is SGDLS and CDR2 is YYNGEE in the germline V gene. CDR3 size: 13 residues. V was clipped by 0 bases and J by 4 bases, with 7 bases between them. The CDR3 here is CASSVETGTEAFF. CDR3 coding DNA: TGTGCCAGCAGCGTAGAAACAGGCACTGAAGCTTTCTTT.

V usage is TRBV30 and J usage is TRBJ1-5; D gene uncertain. This CDR3 contains 15 residues. Looked up from germline, CDR1 is GTSNPN and CDR2 is SVGIG (reference sequence). V dropped 0 bases and J dropped 6 bases, with 15 bases sitting between them. The CDR3 loop is CAWSVVPAGGQPQHF. In DNA form, the CDR3 reads TGTGCCTGGAGTGTAGTACCTGCGGGTGGTCAGCCCCAGCATTTT.

This clone has only one observation. The gene calls are TRBV28 and TRBJ1-2, with D hard to call. Trimming removed 5 bases at V and 5 bases at J, with 15 bases between. Germline CDR1 reads MDHEN; CDR2 reads SYDVKM. This CDR3 has 14 residues. As DNA, the CDR3 is TGTGCCAGCAGTCCCCGCGGGTCTTCATATGGCTACACCTTC. Protein sequence: CASSPRGSSYGYTF.

The gene calls are TRBV28 and TRBJ2-7; TRBD1 matches 7 bases. Germline V gene lookup returns CDR1 MDHEN and CDR2 SYDVKM. V trimming: 4 bases; J trimming: 3 bases; junction bases outside the gene matches: 3. This CDR3 is 13 amino acids long. The CDR3 here is CASSSGQSYEQYV. Written as DNA, the CDR3 is TGTGCCAGCAGTTCGGGACAGAGCTACGAGCAGTACGTC.

This clone was detected once. The rearrangement uses TRBV5-5 and TRBJ1-2, with 8 bases fitting TRBD1. CDR3 length: 14 residues. Germline values: CDR1 SGHKS, CDR2 YYEKEE (reference sequence). The J segment lost 7 bases and the V segment lost 0 bases, leaving 5 bases of the junction unmatched. This CDR3 is CASSLGQGASGYTF. In nucleotides, the CDR3 is TGTGCCAGCAGCTTGGGGCAGGGGGCCTCTGGCTACACCTTC.

This clone is a singleton in its sample. This chain links TRBV10-3 with TRBJ1-1, with 8 bases fitting TRBD1. Trimming cost V 3 bases and J 1 base; bases outside gene matches: 1. The CDR3 runs 14 residues. CDR1 is ENHRY, CDR2 SYGVKD, per germline. CDR3 amino acids: CAISEGTGNTEAFF. CDR3 in DNA: TGTGCCATCAGTGAAGGGACAGGGAACACTGAAGCTTTCTTT.

The rearrangement links TRBV6-5 to TRBJ1-2; 7 nucleotides align to TRBD1. V was clipped by 5 bases and J by 5 bases; unmatched bases: 8. The CDR3 spans 14 residues. Germline-derived CDR1 and CDR2 are MNHEY and SVGAGI. The CDR3 loop reads CASSTLTGRYGYTF. CDR3 nucleotide sequence: TGTGCCAGCAGTACCCTGACAGGGAGGTATGGCTACACCTTC.

Here the CDR3 reads CASSAFTSGGADTQYF. CDR3 sequence (DNA): TGTGCCAGCAGCGCCTTCACTAGCGGGGGGGCAGATACGCAGTATTTT. The chain uses TRBV9 and TRBJ2-3; TRBD2 aligns across 13 bases. V lost 3 bases to trimming and J lost 4 bases; unmatched junction nucleotides: 5. Germline values: CDR1 SGDLS, CDR2 YYNGEE. The CDR3 has 16 amino acids. The whole variable domain, remainder taken from reference TRBV9 and TRBJ2-3, is DSGVTQTPKHLITATGQRVTLRCSPRSGDLSVYWYQQSLDQGLQFLIQYYNGEERAKGNILERFSAQQFPDLHSELNLSSLELGDSALYFCASSAFTSGGADTQYFGPGTRLTVL.